This is a list of T cell receptor beta chains from one sample in a study of T cells in Graves' hyperthyroidism and ophthalmopathy. TCRdb recomputed calls from the multiplex PCR reads with MiXCR, one row per CDR3 protein. This table holds about 59,000 distinct CDR3 sequences, roughly half found once. Sequencing input: blood. The receptors here all came from an older woman with Graves' ophthalmopathy. Each CDR3 is given with its conserved first and last residue.

v_gene | CDR3aa
TRBV19 | CASSRLAGGNNEQFF
TRBV20-1 | CSAGGLAGETQHF
TRBV7-6 | CASSSGLAGPYNEQFF
TRBV15 | CAARGQGAYTEAFF
TRBV20-1 | CGATLGGQYF
TRBV4-2 | CASSPGQGEKEKLFF
TRBV2 | CASSAWTGAGYTF
TRBV5-1 | CASSSAIMNTEAFF
TRBV7-6 | CASTLGGQGYEQYF
TRBV9 | CANSVGSQRSSCNEQFF
TRBV9 | CASSTTGGTLETQYF
TRBV20-1 | CSATRTGELFF
TRBV13 | CASRLTGGPHNEQFF